A selection of T cell receptor beta chains follows, all from one sample in a study of control samples from healthy donors and cancer patients. Method: immunoSEQ multiplex PCR; TCRdb's copy keeps in-frame clones and lacks some. The sample carries approximately 150,000 clones, roughly 94% recorded once. The sample comprised blood. The receptors derive from a man aged 35-49 years in good health. Each CDR3 is given with its conserved first and last residue. The order of the fields is V gene, clone size, J gene, D gene, CDR3 protein, CDR3 DNA. D genes are given only for firm matches. Expanded clones are given a class, and other clones once, few, many or no size at all.

V: TRBV5-6; size: .; J: TRBJ2-2; D: .; CDR3: CASSLVEATGELFF; DNA: TGTGCCAGCAGCTTGGTCGAGGCGACCGGGGAGCTGTTTTTT
V: TRBV21-1; size: .; J: TRBJ1-1; D: .; CDR3: CASSWTGEGNTEAFF; DNA: TGTGCCAGCAGCTGGACAGGGGAAGGGAACACTGAAGCTTTCTTT
V: TRBV19; size: .; J: TRBJ2-1; D: .; CDR3: CASSAILGNEQFF; DNA: TGTGCCAGTAGTGCCATACTCGGGAATGAGCAGTTCTTC
V: TRBV12-3/TRBV12-4; size: .; J: TRBJ1-2; D: .; CDR3: CASSFGDYGYTF; DNA: TGTGCCAGCAGTTTTGGTGATTATGGCTACACCTTC
V: TRBV5-1; size: .; J: TRBJ2-1; D: TRBD1; CDR3: CASSPGQGGYNEQFF; DNA: TGCGCCAGCAGCCCCGGACAGGGGGGTTACAATGAGCAGTTCTTC
V: TRBV5-1; size: .; J: TRBJ2-5; D: TRBD2; CDR3: CASSSGLAGVGETQYF; DNA: TGCGCCAGCAGCTCGGGACTAGCGGGAGTAGGAGAGACCCAGTACTTC
V: TRBV7-2; size: .; J: TRBJ2-5; D: .; CDR3: CASSSAGETQYF; DNA: TGTGCCAGCAGCTCGGCAGGGGAGACCCAGTACTTC
V: TRBV4-3; size: .; J: TRBJ2-4; D: .; CDR3: CASSPFLGEEVQYF; DNA: TGCGCCAGCAGCCCCTTCCTGGGGGAAGAGGTTCAGTACTTC
V: TRBV12-3/TRBV12-4; size: .; J: TRBJ1-5; D: TRBD1; CDR3: CASSPAGGQPQHF; DNA: TGTGCCAGCAGTCCCGCAGGGGGCCAGCCCCAGCATTTT
V: TRBV9; size: .; J: TRBJ1-1; D: .; CDR3: CASSVVSHTEAFF; DNA: TGTGCCAGCAGCGTAGTCTCCCACACTGAAGCTTTCTTT
V: TRBV7-2; size: .; J: TRBJ1-5; D: .; CDR3: CASSFRQYSNQPQHF; DNA: TGTGCCAGCAGCTTTCGTCAGTATAGCAATCAGCCCCAGCATTTT
V: TRBV30; size: .; J: TRBJ1-1; D: .; CDR3: CAWSRNTEAFF; DNA: TGTGCCTGGAGTCGGAACACTGAAGCTTTCTTT
V: TRBV15; size: .; J: TRBJ1-1; D: .; CDR3: CATSRDRERAFF; DNA: TGTGCCACCAGCAGAGACAGGGAAAGAGCTTTCTTT
V: TRBV5-1; size: .; J: TRBJ1-1; D: .; CDR3: CASSTGSNTEAFF; DNA: TGCGCCAGCAGTACAGGGTCAAACACTGAAGCTTTCTTT
V: TRBV10-3; size: once; J: TRBJ2-7; D: .; CDR3: CAISEADYEQYF; DNA: TGTGCCATCAGTGAGGCAGACTACGAGCAGTACTTC
V: TRBV5-6; size: .; J: TRBJ2-6; D: .; CDR3: CASSLGAAGANVLTF; DNA: TGTGCCAGCAGCTTGGGGGCCGCTGGGGCCAACGTCCTGACTTTC
V: TRBV14; size: few; J: TRBJ2-2; D: .; CDR3: CASSSGVPTGELFF; DNA: TGTGCCAGCAGCTCAGGCGTACCAACCGGGGAGCTGTTTTTT
V: TRBV6-5; size: .; J: TRBJ1-2; D: TRBD1; CDR3: CASTWTGQANYGYTF; DNA: TGTGCCAGCACTTGGACAGGCCAAGCTAACTATGGCTACACCTTC
V: TRBV9; size: .; J: TRBJ2-3; D: .; CDR3: CASSGQVGDTQYF; DNA: TGTGCCAGCAGCGGACAAGTGGGGGATACGCAGTATTTT
V: TRBV12-3/TRBV12-4; size: .; J: TRBJ1-5; D: .; CDR3: CASRGSGQPQHF; DNA: TGTGCCAGCAGGGGGTCGGGTCAGCCCCAGCATTTT
V: TRBV12-3/TRBV12-4; size: .; J: TRBJ1-1; D: .; CDR3: CASSEQGNTEAFF; DNA: TGTGCCAGCAGTGAACAGGGAAATACTGAAGCTTTCTTT
V: TRBV6-2/TRBV6-3; size: once; J: TRBJ2-1; D: .; CDR3: CASSSFPTAYNEQFF; DNA: TGTGCCAGCAGTTCTTTCCCGACAGCATACAATGAGCAGTTCTTC
V: TRBV5-1; size: .; J: TRBJ1-4; D: .; CDR3: CASSLGQTGKGEKLFF; DNA: TGCGCCAGCAGCTTGGGCCAAACAGGGAAAGGTGAAAAACTGTTTTTT
V: TRBV6-5; size: .; J: TRBJ2-3; D: .; CDR3: CASSYFEGDTQYF; DNA: TGTGCCAGCAGTTACTTCGAAGGAGATACGCAGTATTTT
V: TRBV11-3; size: .; J: TRBJ2-5; D: TRBD2; CDR3: CASSRSGGQETQYF; DNA: TGTGCCAGCAGCAGAAGCGGGGGTCAGGAGACCCAGTACTTC
V: TRBV24-1; size: once; J: TRBJ1-5; D: .; CDR3: CATSDLNHRRSPQHF; DNA: TGTGCCACCAGTGACTTAAACCACCGACGGTCTCCCCAGCATTTT
V: TRBV5-1; size: .; J: TRBJ1-1; D: .; CDR3: CASSLGANTEAFF; DNA: TGCGCCAGCAGCTTGGGGGCGAACACTGAAGCTTTCTTT
V: TRBV4-3; size: .; J: TRBJ1-4; D: .; CDR3: CASSQDPVPRQGEKLFF; DNA: TGCGCCAGCAGCCAAGATCCAGTACCGCGCCAAGGTGAAAAACTGTTTTTT
V: TRBV18; size: .; J: TRBJ1-1; D: .; CDR3: CASSPGRPDEAFF; DNA: TGTGCCAGCTCACCAGGACGCCCGGACGAAGCTTTCTTT
V: TRBV7-9; size: once; J: TRBJ1-3; D: .; CDR3: CASSLEQDPRITIYF; DNA: TGTGCCAGCAGCTTAGAACAGGACCCCAGGATCACCATATATTTT
V: TRBV4-2; size: .; J: TRBJ1-2; D: .; CDR3: CASSQTGGTYGYTF; DNA: TGTGCCAGCAGCCAAACTGGTGGGACCTATGGCTACACCTTC
V: TRBV29-1; size: .; J: TRBJ1-4; D: .; CDR3: CSVRDRATNEKLFF; DNA: TGCAGCGTTCGCGACCGCGCAACTAATGAAAAACTGTTTTTT
V: TRBV21-1; size: .; J: TRBJ2-3; D: .; CDR3: CASRVGPDTQYF; DNA: TGTGCCAGCAGGGTGGGGCCAGATACGCAGTATTTT
V: TRBV27; size: once; J: TRBJ2-3; D: .; CDR3: CASSPQGDTQYF; DNA: TGTGCCAGCAGTCCCCAGGGAGATACGCAGTATTTT
V: TRBV7-9; size: .; J: TRBJ2-7; D: .; CDR3: CASRPTGSVDEQYF; DNA: TGTGCCAGCAGACCTACGGGGAGTGTCGACGAGCAGTACTTC
V: TRBV9; size: .; J: TRBJ1-2; D: .; CDR3: CASSVGEGKGGYTF; DNA: TGTGCCAGCAGCGTAGGGGAAGGGAAGGGCGGCTACACCTTC
V: TRBV19; size: .; J: TRBJ2-3; D: TRBD2; CDR3: CASSPLGGGTDTQYF; DNA: TGTGCCAGTAGTCCCCTTGGGGGGGGCACAGATACGCAGTATTTT
V: TRBV6-6; size: .; J: TRBJ2-7; D: TRBD1; CDR3: CASRDRDRIIYEQYF; DNA: TGTGCCAGCAGGGACCGGGACAGAATAATTTACGAGCAGTACTTC
V: TRBV11-2; size: .; J: TRBJ1-1; D: TRBD1; CDR3: CASTLRGTGEAATEAFF; DNA: TGTGCCAGCACTCTACGCGGGACAGGGGAGGCGGCCACTGAAGCTTTCTTT
V: TRBV11-3; size: .; J: TRBJ2-3; D: .; CDR3: CASSYNDRGAPSTDTQYF; DNA: TGTGCCAGCAGCTATAACGACCGCGGGGCGCCCAGCACAGATACGCAGTATTTT
V: TRBV28; size: .; J: TRBJ2-1; D: .; CDR3: CASSLSGQQFF; DNA: TGTGCCAGCAGTTTATCGGGGCAGCAGTTCTTC
V: TRBV7-9; size: .; J: TRBJ1-1; D: .; CDR3: CASSLLRQDPLEAFF; DNA: TGTGCCAGCAGCTTATTAAGACAGGACCCCCTTGAAGCTTTCTTT
V: TRBV5-1; size: .; J: TRBJ1-2; D: .; CDR3: CASSDGLLYGYTF; DNA: TGCGCCAGCAGCGACGGACTCCTCTATGGCTACACCTTC
V: TRBV6-5; size: .; J: TRBJ2-3; D: TRBD2; CDR3: CASSPSGGKTDTQYF; DNA: TGTGCCAGCAGTCCTAGCGGGGGGAAGACAGATACGCAGTATTTT
V: TRBV19; size: .; J: TRBJ1-5; D: .; CDR3: CASVDRGGQPQHF; DNA: TGTGCCAGTGTTGATAGGGGTGGTCAGCCCCAGCATTTT
V: TRBV4-2; size: .; J: TRBJ1-6; D: .; CDR3: CASSQSGVSPLHF; DNA: TGTGCCAGCAGCCAATCAGGGGTCTCACCCCTCCACTTT
V: TRBV2; size: .; J: TRBJ2-3; D: .; CDR3: CASSERSGGVPSTDTQYF; DNA: TGTGCCAGCAGTGAGCGGTCGGGTGGAGTCCCTAGCACAGATACGCAGTATTTT
V: TRBV7-9; size: .; J: TRBJ2-3; D: TRBD2; CDR3: CASSPTAGGPYTQYF; DNA: TGTGCCAGCAGCCCCACCGCGGGGGGGCCTTATACGCAGTATTTT
V: TRBV5-1; size: .; J: TRBJ1-2; D: .; CDR3: CASSSTDDYGYTF; DNA: TGCGCCAGCAGCTCGACGGACGACTATGGCTACACCTTC
V: TRBV19; size: .; J: TRBJ2-3; D: .; CDR3: CASSTGERQDTQYF; DNA: TGTGCCAGTAGTACCGGGGAAAGGCAGGATACGCAGTATTTT
V: TRBV12-5; size: .; J: TRBJ2-5; D: .; CDR3: CASGLVLDRGRETQYF; DNA: TGTGCTAGTGGTTTGGTACTAGATCGGGGCAGAGAGACCCAGTACTTC
V: TRBV11-2; size: .; J: TRBJ2-7; D: .; CDR3: CASSLEGYEQYF; DNA: TGTGCCAGCAGCTTAGAAGGGTACGAGCAGTACTTC
V: TRBV11-3; size: .; J: TRBJ1-3; D: .; CDR3: CASSLNSGNTIYF; DNA: TGTGCCAGCAGCCTAAACTCTGGAAACACCATATATTTT